One and the same sample provided the 8 T cell receptor beta chains below, sequenced in a study of shared clonotypes between healthy human individuals. Method: immunoSEQ multiplex PCR; TCRdb's copy keeps in-frame clones and lacks some. The sample consists of fewer than 650,000 clones, over 60% of them appearing once. The sequencing sample was made of PBMCs. The source of these receptors is a middle-aged woman in good health. Some clones in this sample may be carry-over from other donors' samples.

In this sample, this clone turned up many times. This chain uses TRBV5-6 with TRBJ2-5, with TRBD2 matching 7 bases. Germline trimming cut 6 bases from V and 1 base from J; bases unmatched to any gene: 9. The germline V gene has CDR1 SGHDT and CDR2 YYEEEE. This CDR3 has 15 residues. The CDR3 coding sequence is TGTGCCAGCACCCTCCGGACTAGGAGCCAAGAGACCCAGTACTTC. Its protein is CASTLRTRSQETQYF.

This clone showed up just once. The chain combines TRBV18 with TRBJ2-1; TRBD2 agrees at 11 bases. Germline trimming cut 5 bases from V and 8 bases from J; bases unmatched to any gene: 11. This CDR3 has 16 residues. Per germline, CDR1 KGHSH and CDR2 LQKENI. The CDR3 bases are TGTGCCAGCTCAAGCTTAGCGGGAGGGCCCTCTGATGAGCAGTTCTTC. Protein sequence: CASSSLAGGPSDEQFF.

This clone was seen a few times. V and J are TRBV10-3 and TRBJ1-4, with a weak D call TRBD1 (5 bases). With 8 bases removed from V and 1 base from J, the gap between germline ends came to 8 bases. Germline lookup yields CDR1 ENHRY and CDR2 SYGVKD. The CDR3 is made up of 13 amino acids. The CDR3 is CAIAGGTNEKLFF. The CDR3 DNA reads TGTGCCATCGCCGGGGGAACTAATGAAAAACTGTTTTTT.

The chain combines TRBV5-4 with TRBJ2-2; tentative D call: TRBD2 (6 bases). The ends were cut back, 4 bases at V and 3 bases at J, with 13 bases in the middle. CDR1 and CDR2 (germline): SGHNT, YYREEE (reference sequence). The CDR3 extends over 15 amino acids. Here the CDR3 DNA reads TGTGCCAGCAGCCCTGAACCGGGGGACACCGGGGAGCTGTTTTTT. Protein sequence: CASSPEPGDTGELFF.

J is TRBJ2-1 and V is TRBV14; D possibly corresponds to TRBD2 (6 bases). Germline loops: CDR1 SGHDN, CDR2 FVKESK. V was shortened by 4 bases and J by 10 bases, with 17 bases between the two germline ends. The CDR3 spans 14 residues. CDR3 bases: TGTGCCAGCAGCCCGGGCCTTGATAGCGGAGAGCAGTTCTTC. This sequence encodes CASSPGLDSGEQFF.

V and J are TRBV7-2 and TRBJ2-7, with D perhaps TRBD1 or TRBD2 (5 bases each). Trimming cost V 5 bases and J 0 bases, with 14 bases left between them. The CDR3 contains 15 residues. Germline assignment: CDR1 SGHTA and CDR2 FQGNSA. Here the CDR3 DNA reads TGTGCCAGCAGCCCAACGTGGGACCGCTCCTACGAGCAGTACTTC. Protein: CASSPTWDRSYEQYF.

The V and J genes are TRBV27 and TRBJ2-7, with a weak D call TRBD1 (6 bases). Germline V gene data show CDR1 as MNHEY and CDR2 as SMNVEV (reference sequence). Trimming pared 2 bases from V and 6 bases from J, leaving 14 bases between. There are 14 residues in the CDR3. The CDR3 protein is CASSLKATGTEQYF. CDR3 nucleotide sequence: TGTGCCAGCAGTTTAAAAGCAACAGGGACCGAGCAGTACTTC.

For this clone: A much larger clone sits a single nucleotide away, making a read error possible. The chain has TRBV10-1 and TRBJ1-5; D remains ambiguous. This CDR3 has 13 amino acids. Germline V CDR1 and CDR2: WNHNN, SYGVQD (reference sequence). Trimming cost V 2 bases and J 2 bases, with 4 bases left between them. CDR3 amino acids: CASSENGNQPQHF. CDR3 in DNA: TGCGCCAGCAGTGAGAATGGCAATCAGCCCCAGCATTTT.